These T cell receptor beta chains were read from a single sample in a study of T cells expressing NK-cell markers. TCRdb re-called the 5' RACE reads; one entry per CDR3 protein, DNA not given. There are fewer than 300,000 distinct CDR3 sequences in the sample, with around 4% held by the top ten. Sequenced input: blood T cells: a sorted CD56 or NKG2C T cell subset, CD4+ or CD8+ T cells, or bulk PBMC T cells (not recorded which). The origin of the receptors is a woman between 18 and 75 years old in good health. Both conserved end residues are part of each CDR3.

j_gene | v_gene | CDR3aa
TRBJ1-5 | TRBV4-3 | CASSQGSYSNQPQHF
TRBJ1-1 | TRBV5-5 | CASSPGTGGMNTEAFF
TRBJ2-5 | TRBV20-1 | CSAGVHRQDLVTQYF
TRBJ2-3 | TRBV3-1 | CATTKKDTQYF
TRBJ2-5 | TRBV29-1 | CSVNRGSETQYF
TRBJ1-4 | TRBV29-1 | CSVEDRNNEKLFF
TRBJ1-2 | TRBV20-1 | CSARDGQANYGYTF
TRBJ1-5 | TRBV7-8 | CASSLVLNQPQHF
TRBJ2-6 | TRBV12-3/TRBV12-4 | CASSFTGGSGANVLTF
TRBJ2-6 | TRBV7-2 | CASSLRSSSGANVLTF
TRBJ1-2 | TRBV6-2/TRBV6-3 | CASGDGGGYTF
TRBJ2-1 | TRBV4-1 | CASSRLATSSYNEQFF
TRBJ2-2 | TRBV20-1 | CSASGLAGASTGELFF
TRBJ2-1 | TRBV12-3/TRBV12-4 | CASNNRVSRGLEQFF
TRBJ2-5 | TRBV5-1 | CASSLAYETQYF
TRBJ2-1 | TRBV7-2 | CASSYSGTPYNEQFF
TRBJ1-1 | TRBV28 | CASSEDSHTEAFF
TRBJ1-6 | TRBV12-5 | CASGLEGSYSPLHF
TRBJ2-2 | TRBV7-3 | CASSLLGVNTGELFF
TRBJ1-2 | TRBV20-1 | CSASPVDYGYTF
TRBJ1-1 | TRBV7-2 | CASSGHRGRNTEAFF
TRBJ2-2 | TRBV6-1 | CASSSIAPGFSGELFF
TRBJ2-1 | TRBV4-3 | CASSQGLAALDEQFF
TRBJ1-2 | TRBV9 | CASSVGSYGYTF
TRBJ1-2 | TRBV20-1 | CSARVLQASDGYTF
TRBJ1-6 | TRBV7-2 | CASSLVADYNSPLHF
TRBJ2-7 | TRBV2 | CASSDKGQGYEQYF
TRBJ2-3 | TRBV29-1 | CSVRGGPGRDTQYF
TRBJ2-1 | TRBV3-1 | CASRPRQGAYNEQFF
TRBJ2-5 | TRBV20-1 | CSARDLLAGGLQETQYF
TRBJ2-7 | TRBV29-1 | CSVAFSTYEQYF